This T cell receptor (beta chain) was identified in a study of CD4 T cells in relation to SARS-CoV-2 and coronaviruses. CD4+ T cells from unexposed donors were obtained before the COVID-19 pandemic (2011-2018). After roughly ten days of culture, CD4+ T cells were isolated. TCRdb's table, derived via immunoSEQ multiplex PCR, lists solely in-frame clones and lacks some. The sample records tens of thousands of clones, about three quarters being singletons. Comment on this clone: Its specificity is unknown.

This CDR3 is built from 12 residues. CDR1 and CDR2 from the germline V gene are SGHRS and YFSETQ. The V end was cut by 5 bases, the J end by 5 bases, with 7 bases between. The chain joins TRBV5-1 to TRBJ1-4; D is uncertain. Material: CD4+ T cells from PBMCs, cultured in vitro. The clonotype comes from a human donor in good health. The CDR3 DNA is TGCGCCAGCAGATCCGGGAATGAAAAACTGTTTTTT. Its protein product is CASRSGNEKLFF.